This T cell receptor beta chain is from a study of blood T cell repertoires in COVID-19 (dated by TCRdb to 2020 to 2021). Concerning the study at large: Samples from collaborators originated in the United States, Italy and Spain and spanned both the acute and convalescent phases of COVID-19. The material from the prospective study consisted of cDNA or gDNA derived from T cells, B-cell-depleted T cells, or PBMCs. Subjects who had been exposed to COVID-19, were actively infected with it, or had recovered from it provided the deeply sampled blood TCRbeta repertoires that made up the dataset. The repertoires were released in a freely available public database intended as a resource for research on the immune response to SARS-CoV-2. The samples were drawn from the first 160 participants of the ongoing ImmuneRACE study and from 950 to 1,500 subjects provided by 6 global collaborators. Sample metadata almost always included a de-identified subject ID, COVID-19 status, age in years and sex. HLA class I and class II types, where available, came from metadata supplied by the sample provider rather than from assay-based typing.

The paper's findings and limits, for the study overall: The amount of clinical and demographic metadata varied by source and participant and was provided uncurated.

The immunoSEQ Assay, a bias-controlled multiplex PCR, was used to amplify TCRbeta CDR3 regions from genomic DNA. The published analysis was carried out like this. Within the assay, amplification of reference gene primers was used to estimate how many nucleated cells each sample contained. To quantify the absolute abundance of each unique TCRbeta CDR3 rearrangement, sequence reads were collapsed and filtered. For each sample, productive Simpson clonality was calculated as the square root of Simpson's diversity index across productive rearrangements. The source is immuneACCESS, and TCRdb retained only in-frame sequences with V and J called. Part of the clones is not carried over; for the studies checked, unresolved V genes explain less than half of this, and the remainder is unexplained. For V, J and clone size, that table is used; D and trimming come from the DNA. For this sample the table gives tens of thousands of clones, of which over 70% were detected only once. The ten largest clonotypes hold approximately 12% of the sample.

V trim: 4 bases; J trim: 2 bases; unmatched bases: 10. Its CDR3 holds 17 amino acids, cysteine through phenylalanine. Here the CDR3 DNA is all that survives: 51 bases in frame from base 1. CDR1 and CDR2, looked up from the germline V gene, are SGHTA and FQGNSA. Whole blood was collected in K2EDTA tubes by collaborating institutions according to the institutions' own protocols. For TCRbeta analysis, collaborator samples were shipped as frozen whole blood, as isolated PBMCs, or as DNA extracted from either sample type. Comment on this clone: The specificity of this receptor is unknown. No base quality values were provided; no much bigger clone lies one nucleotide off.

The sequenced material came from peripheral blood. Recombination connected TRBV7-2 to TRBJ1-4, with 7 junctional bases fitting TRBD1. The clonotype comes from an elderly man with acute or convalescent COVID-19. The CDR3 is CASSSATHRGTNEKLFF. The sequenced DNA is TGTGCCAGCAGCTCTGCGACGCACAGGGGCACTAATGAAAAACTGTTTTTT.